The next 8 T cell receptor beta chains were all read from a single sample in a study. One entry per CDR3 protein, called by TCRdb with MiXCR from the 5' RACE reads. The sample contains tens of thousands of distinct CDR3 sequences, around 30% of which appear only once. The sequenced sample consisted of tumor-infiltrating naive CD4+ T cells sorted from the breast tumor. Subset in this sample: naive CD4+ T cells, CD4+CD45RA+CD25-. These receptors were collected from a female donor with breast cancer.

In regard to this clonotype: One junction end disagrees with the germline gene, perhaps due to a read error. CDR3 DNA sequence: TGCGCCAACAGCATAAGAGAGCGGGGCTATCAAGAGATCCAGTACTTC. This codes for CANSIRERGYQEIQYF. The genes are TRBV5-1 and TRBJ2-5; the match to TRBD2 covers 7 bases. The CDR3 totals 16 residues. CDR1 is SGHRS, CDR2 YFSETQ, per germline.

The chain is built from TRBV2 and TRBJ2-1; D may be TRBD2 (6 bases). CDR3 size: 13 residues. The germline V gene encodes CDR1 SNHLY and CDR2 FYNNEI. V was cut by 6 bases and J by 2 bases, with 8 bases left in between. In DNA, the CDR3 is TGTGCCAGCAGCCAGCGGGCCTACAATGAGCAGTTCTTC. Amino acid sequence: CASSQRAYNEQFF. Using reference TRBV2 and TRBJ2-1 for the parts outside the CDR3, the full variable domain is EPEVTQTPSHQVTQMGQEVILRCVPISNHLYFYWYRQILGQKVEFLVSFYNNEISEKSEIFDDQFSVERPDGSNFTLKIRSTKLEDSAMYFCASSQRAYNEQFFGPGTRLTVL.

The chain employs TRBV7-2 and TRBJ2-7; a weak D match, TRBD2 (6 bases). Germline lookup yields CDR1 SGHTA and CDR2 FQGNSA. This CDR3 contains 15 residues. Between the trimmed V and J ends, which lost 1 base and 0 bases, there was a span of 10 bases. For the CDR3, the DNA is TGTGCCAGCAGCTTAGGGGACGGGAGCTCCTACGAGCAGTACTTC. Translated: CASSLGDGSSYEQYF. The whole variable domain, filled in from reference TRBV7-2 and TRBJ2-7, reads GAGVSQSPSNKVTEKGKDVELRCDPISGHTALYWYRQSLGQGLEFLIYFQGNSAPDKSGLPSDRFSAERTGGSVSTLTIQRTQQEDSAVYLCASSLGDGSSYEQYFGPGTRLTVT.

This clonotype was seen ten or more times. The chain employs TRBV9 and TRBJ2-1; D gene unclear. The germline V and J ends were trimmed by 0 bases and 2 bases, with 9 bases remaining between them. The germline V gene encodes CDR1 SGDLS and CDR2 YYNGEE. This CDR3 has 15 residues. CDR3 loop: CASSVGLGTYNEQFF. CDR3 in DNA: TGTGCCAGCAGCGTAGGCCTAGGCACCTACAATGAGCAGTTCTTC.

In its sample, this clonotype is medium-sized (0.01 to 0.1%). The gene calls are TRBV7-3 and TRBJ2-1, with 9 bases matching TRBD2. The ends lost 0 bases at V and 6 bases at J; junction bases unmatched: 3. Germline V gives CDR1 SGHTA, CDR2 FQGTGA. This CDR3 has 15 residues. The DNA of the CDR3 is TGTGCCAGCAGCTTAACTAGCGGGAGCAGCAATGAGCAGTTCTTC. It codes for CASSLTSGSSNEQFF.

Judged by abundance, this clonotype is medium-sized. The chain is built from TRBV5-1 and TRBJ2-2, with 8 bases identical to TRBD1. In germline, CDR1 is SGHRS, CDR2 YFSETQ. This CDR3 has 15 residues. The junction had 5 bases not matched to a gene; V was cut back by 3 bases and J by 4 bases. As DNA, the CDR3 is TGCGCCAGCAGCTACGGACAGGGAGCCACCGGGGAGCTGTTTTTT. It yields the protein CASSYGQGATGELFF.

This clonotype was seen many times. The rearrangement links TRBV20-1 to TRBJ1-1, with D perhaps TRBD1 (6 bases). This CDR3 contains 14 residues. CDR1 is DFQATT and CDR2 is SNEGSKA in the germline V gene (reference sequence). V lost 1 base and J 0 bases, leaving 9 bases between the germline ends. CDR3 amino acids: CSARVTGMNTEAFF. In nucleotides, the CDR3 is TGCAGTGCTAGAGTCACAGGGATGAACACTGAAGCTTTCTTT.

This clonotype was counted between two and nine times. CDR3: CSALGQALSNQPQHF. The CDR3 coding sequence is TGCAGTGCTTTGGGACAGGCGCTTAGCAATCAGCCCCAGCATTTT. The gene calls are TRBV20-1 and TRBJ1-5; the match to TRBD1 covers 8 bases. The CDR3 extends over 15 amino acids. J lost 0 bases, V lost 5 bases, and 6 bases had no gene match. CDR1 and CDR2 (germline): DFQATT, SNEGSKA (reference sequence).